This T cell receptor (beta chain) was sequenced during a study of shared clonotypes between healthy human individuals. The table came from immunoSEQ multiplex PCR; TCRdb's copy has only in-frame clones and leaves some out. The sample has 2.3 million or so clones; approximately 95% are singletons. The study's findings and limits: Though the depth was large, rarefaction showed that sorted-subset sequencing was incomplete. Shared clonotypes: 4.5% to 6% naive CD4, about 3.3% naive CD8, 2.3% memory CD4, 0.35% to 0.5% memory CD8. The diversity represented, both genetic and in exposure history, was limited by few donors. Unshared clonotypes carried lower generation probabilities than those common to all four donors.

About this clone: Its antigen is still unknown.

The CDR3 extends over 12 amino acids. The ends were cut back, 2 bases at V and 4 bases at J, with 9 bases in the middle. Germline V gene lookup returns CDR1 GTSNPN and CDR2 SVGIG (reference sequence). The specimen sequenced was naive CD4+ T cells from PBMCs. The subset denotes: CD45RA+ positively selected. This chain uses TRBV30 with TRBJ2-7; D uncertain. The sequence was collected from a man aged 18 to 30 in good health. Some clones in this sample may be carry-over from other donors' samples. This CDR3 is CAWSPDRYEQYF. CDR3 in DNA: TGTGCCTGGAGTCCCGACCGATACGAGCAGTACTTC.